The 32 T cell receptor beta chains listed next were all sequenced from one sample in a study of T cell changes during pregnancy in multiple sclerosis. Repertoires were generated with immunoSEQ multiplex PCR, while TCRdb's copy carries only in-frame clones and drops some. The sample yields some 67,000 clones, about 91% seen once. The sequences come from peripheral blood, collected in the first trimester of pregnancy. Every receptor here comes from a female donor with multiple sclerosis, enrolled in a pregnancy study.

Here the CDR3 DNA reads TGTGCCAGCAGTTTAATTCCCGGGGCGGGGGCAGATACGCAGTATTTT. Translation: CASSLIPGAGADTQYF. The chain combines TRBV28 with TRBJ2-3, with 7 bases lining up with TRBD2. The V gene's germline CDR1 is MDHEN and CDR2 SYDVKM. This CDR3 comprises 16 residues. V lost 2 bases and J lost 4; bases outside the gene matches: 9.

The chain links TRBV18 to TRBJ2-3; 7 bases map to TRBD2. This CDR3 contains 14 residues. The V gene end was trimmed by 2 bases and the J gene end by 2 bases; junction bases not matched to a gene: 1. Germline V gene lookup returns CDR1 KGHSH and CDR2 LQKENI. The CDR3 spells CASSPSGNTDTQYF. CDR3 bases: TGTGCCAGCTCACCAAGCGGGAACACAGATACGCAGTATTTT.

The chain couples TRBV6-1 to TRBJ1-6; D may be TRBD1 (5 bases). The V and J ends lost 2 bases and 9 bases respectively, with 17 bases between them. Per the germline V gene, CDR1 is MNHNS and CDR2 is SASEGT. The CDR3 contains 16 residues. CDR3 bases: TGTGCCAGCAGTGAAAGCCCTTGGGGCAGCAGTTCACCCCTCCACTTT. Translation: CASSESPWGSSSPLHF.

The V and J genes are TRBV19 and TRBJ2-5; TRBD1 is a possible D gene (6 bases). CDR3 size: 13 residues. Germline V gives CDR1 LNHDA, CDR2 SQIVND (reference sequence). Trimming stripped 4 bases from V and 7 bases from J, with 13 bases between. CDR3 sequence (DNA): TGTGCCAGTAGTAACCGACAGGCACTGACCCAGTACTTC. Its translation is CASSNRQALTQYF. Looking up the rest from reference TRBV19 and TRBJ2-5 gives the full variable domain: DGGITQSPKYLFRKEGQNVTLSCEQNLNHDAMYWYRQDPGQGLRLIYYSQIVNDFQKGDIAEGYSVSREKKESFPLTVTSAQKNPTAFYLCASSNRQALTQYFGPGTRLLVL.

V is TRBV7-9 and J is TRBJ1-3, with D unresolved. V lost 5 bases to trimming and J lost 5 bases, with 16 bases between them. The germline V gene encodes CDR1 SEHNR and CDR2 FQNEAQ (reference sequence). The CDR3 runs to 15 residues. The CDR3 sequence is CASSPPGDPRNTIYF. As DNA, the CDR3 is TGTGCCAGCAGCCCACCGGGAGATCCAAGAAACACCATATATTTT. Variable domain in full (rest from reference TRBV7-9 and TRBJ1-3): DTGVSQNPRHKITKRGQNVTFRCDPISEHNRLYWYRQTLGQGPEFLTYFQNEAQLEKSRLLSDRFSAERPKGSFSTLEIQRTEQGDSAMYLCASSPPGDPRNTIYFGEGSWLTVV.

The chain links TRBV5-1 to TRBJ2-1; D call uncertain. CDR3 length: 16 residues. Germline-derived CDR1 and CDR2 are SGHRS and YFSETQ. V gave up 2 bases and J gave up 9 bases, with 21 bases separating them. The CDR3 loop is CASSLSGLNRGSEQFF. In DNA form, the CDR3 reads TGCGCCAGCAGCTTATCCGGGTTAAATCGAGGCAGTGAGCAGTTCTTC.

In this sample, this clone turned up a few times. The chain couples TRBV2 to TRBJ2-7, with a possible D match to TRBD1 (6 bases). The CDR3 is 13 amino acids. Germline CDR1 and CDR2: SNHLY and FYNNEI. The germline V and J ends were trimmed by 6 bases and 3 bases, with 12 bases remaining between them. CDR3 protein: CASRWTDIYEQYF. CDR3 coding DNA: TGTGCCAGCAGATGGACAGATATCTACGAGCAGTACTTC.

J is TRBJ1-1 and V is TRBV7-6, with D uncertain. The CDR3 loop spans 11 amino acids. The V end lost 5 bases, the J end lost 5 bases, and 6 bases lay between the germline ends. Germline V lookup: CDR1 SGHVS, CDR2 FNYEAQ. CDR3 sequence (DNA): TGTGCCAGCAGCCCGGGGACTGAAGCTTTCTTT. Residues: CASSPGTEAFF.

The J gene is TRBJ2-1, the V gene TRBV19, with D perhaps matching TRBD2 (7 bases). With 5 bases removed from V and 0 bases from J, the gap between germline ends came to 17 bases. CDR1 and CDR2 (germline): LNHDA, SQIVND (reference sequence). The CDR3 runs 17 residues. DNA for the CDR3: TGTGCCAGTAGTGGAGGGGGGGGGCGGGTCTCCTACAATGAGCAGTTCTTC. This translates into CASSGGGGRVSYNEQFF.

The chain carries TRBV5-1 and TRBJ2-1, with D maybe TRBD1 (9 bases). The CDR3 is made up of 16 amino acids. With 4 bases removed from V and 8 bases from J, the gap between germline ends came to 22 bases. CDR1 and CDR2 from the germline V gene are SGHRS and YFSETQ. CDR3 loop: CASSPGRGTGRDEQFF. As DNA, the CDR3 is TGCGCCAGCAGCCCCGGGAGGGGGACAGGGAGGGATGAGCAGTTCTTC.

J is TRBJ2-2 and V is TRBV2; D ambiguous. The CDR3 totals 13 residues. Germline assignment: CDR1 SNHLY and CDR2 FYNNEI. V dropped 4 bases and J dropped 1 base, with 4 bases sitting between them. The CDR3, as DNA: TGTGCCAGCAGTGCCCGGAACACCGGGGAGCTGTTTTTT. This codes for CASSARNTGELFF. The full variable domain, with the rest looked up from reference TRBV2 and TRBJ2-2, is EPEVTQTPSHQVTQMGQEVILRCVPISNHLYFYWYRQILGQKVEFLVSFYNNEISEKSEIFDDQFSVERPDGSNFTLKIRSTKLEDSAMYFCASSARNTGELFFGEGSRLTVL.

V is TRBV19 and J is TRBJ1-4, with 7 bases identical to TRBD1. The V gene end was trimmed by 4 bases and the J gene end by 3 bases; junction bases not matched to a gene: 11. CDR1 is LNHDA, CDR2 SQIVND, per germline (reference sequence). The CDR3 contains 17 residues. CDR3 bases: TGTGCCAGTAGTACCCCGTTGTGGGGGACAGCTAATGAAAAACTGTTTTTT. Protein: CASSTPLWGTANEKLFF.

This chain joins TRBV5-1 and TRBJ2-1; 13 nucleotides match TRBD2. Trimming removed 1 base from V and 8 bases from J; junction bases left unmatched: 3. This CDR3 has 15 residues. CDR1 and CDR2 from the germline V gene are SGHRS and YFSETQ. The CDR3 sequence: CASSLTSGGVHEQFF. DNA of the CDR3: TGCGCCAGCAGCTTGACTAGCGGGGGGGTCCATGAGCAGTTCTTC.

V and J are TRBV5-4 and TRBJ2-1, with 9 bases fitting TRBD2. Germline CDR1 SGHNT, CDR2 YYREEE (reference sequence). V lost 1 base, J lost 5 bases, and 4 bases stayed unmatched. The CDR3 consists of 15 residues. The CDR3 reads CASSLTSGFNNEQFF. In nucleotides, the CDR3 is TGTGCCAGCAGCTTGACTAGCGGGTTCAACAATGAGCAGTTCTTC.

This CDR3 is CASSAGQGGHEQYF. DNA for the CDR3: TGTGCCAGCAGCGCGGGACAAGGGGGACACGAGCAGTACTTC. The rearrangement uses TRBV9 and TRBJ2-7; D possibly corresponds to TRBD1 (6 bases). Germline V gene data show CDR1 as SGDLS and CDR2 as YYNGEE. Trimming removed 3 bases from V and 5 bases from J, with 15 bases in between. There are 14 residues in the CDR3.

The chain combines TRBV5-5 with TRBJ1-2; D is undetermined. With 4 bases removed from V and 0 bases from J, the gap between germline ends came to 7 bases. CDR3 size: 13 residues. Germline V gene data show CDR1 as SGHKS and CDR2 as YYEKEE (reference sequence). Here the CDR3 reads CASSPNTNYGYTF. The CDR3 bases are TGTGCCAGCAGCCCAAACACTAACTATGGCTACACCTTC.

The chain carries TRBV5-1 and TRBJ2-5, with no clear D. The J call is doubtful: the DNA matches TRBJ2-7 better. CDR3 length: 15 residues. Germline V gene lookup returns CDR1 SGHRS and CDR2 YFSETQ. The CDR3 region has the DNA TGCGCCAGCAGCGTTGGCCCCGCAGGCGCCTACGAGCAGTACTTC. Encoded protein: CASSVGPAGAYEQYF.

This sequence joins TRBV28 and TRBJ1-1; TRBD1 agrees at 7 bases. The CDR3 is 15 residues long. Per the germline V gene, CDR1 is MDHEN and CDR2 is SYDVKM. With 6 bases clipped from V and 6 bases from J, the junction kept 13 bases outside the gene matches. The CDR3 DNA is TGTGCCAGCAGCGTAACAGGGGTATACGCCGCTGAAGCTTTCTTT. Translated, it gives CASSVTGVYAAEAFF.

This sequence joins TRBV28 and TRBJ2-1, with 10 bases that match TRBD2. This CDR3 contains 17 residues. CDR1 and CDR2 (germline): MDHEN, SYDVKM. Losses at the gene ends were 0 bases for V and 0 bases for J; bases not matched to a gene: 2. CDR3 sequence (DNA): TGTGCCAGCAGTTTATGGCCTAGCGGGAGCTCCTACAATGAGCAGTTCTTC. Its protein is CASSLWPSGSSYNEQFF.

J is TRBJ1-1 and V is TRBV19; the D is unclear. Germline V gene data show CDR1 as LNHDA and CDR2 as SQIVND (reference sequence). The length of the CDR3 is 12 residues. The ends were cut back, 9 bases at V and 12 bases at J, with 20 bases in the middle. CDR3 sequence (DNA): TGTGCCAGCCAGAGGAGAGGCTCGGCCCCTTTCTTT. Translation: CASQRRGSAPFF.

The table lists this clone with a count of one. V is TRBV9 and J is TRBJ1-6; 7 bases agree with TRBD1. Germline CDR1 reads SGDLS; CDR2 reads YYNGEE. The CDR3 consists of 15 residues. Trimming took 2 bases from V and 9 from J; bases not matched to a gene: 8. DNA for the CDR3: TGTGCCAGCAGCGTTTTGGACAGGCTTGGTTCACCCCTCCACTTT. This gives the protein CASSVLDRLGSPLHF.

This rearrangement joins TRBV6-6 to TRBJ2-2; D is perhaps TRBD2 (6 bases). The CDR3 sequence is 14 residues long. V lost 8 bases and J lost 6, with 16 bases in between. Germline V gives CDR1 MNHNY, CDR2 SVGAGI (reference sequence). The CDR3 loop reads CASGAGWGAGELFF. Written as DNA, the CDR3 is TGTGCCAGCGGAGCGGGTTGGGGCGCCGGGGAGCTGTTTTTT.

This clone came up a few times. The chain combines TRBV2 with TRBJ2-3; 7 bases are a match to TRBD2. The ends lost 6 bases at V and 0 bases at J; junction bases unmatched: 6. The CDR3 sequence is 15 residues long. Per the germline V gene, CDR1 is SNHLY and CDR2 is FYNNEI. CDR3 amino acids: CASSDGGTSTDTQYF. CDR3 coding DNA: TGTGCCAGCAGCGACGGGGGGACTAGCACAGATACGCAGTATTTT.

The rearrangement links TRBV19 to TRBJ2-7; D possibly corresponds to TRBD1 (6 bases). The V gene lost 3 bases and the J gene lost 1 base, with 16 bases spanning the gap. CDR3 length: 16 amino acids. Germline V gene lookup returns CDR1 LNHDA and CDR2 SQIVND (reference sequence). Here the CDR3 DNA reads TGTGCCAGTAGTATCCGAGGCAGGGGTTCGTCCTACGAGCAGTACTTC. It specifies CASSIRGRGSSYEQYF.

The chain employs TRBV7-3 and TRBJ2-1, with TRBD2 matching 9 bases. The CDR3 contains 15 residues. V trimming: 3 bases; J trimming: 4 bases; junction bases outside the gene matches: 4. Germline-derived CDR1 and CDR2 are SGHTA and FQGTGA. CDR3 sequence reads: CASSFDSGGYNEQFF. The DNA for the CDR3 is TGTGCCAGCAGCTTTGATAGCGGGGGTTACAATGAGCAGTTCTTC.

Remarks on this clone: One end of the junction varies from germline; a read error may be responsible. This chain joins TRBV6-1 and TRBJ1-2; unclear D gene. CDR3 size: 13 residues. Germline V gene data show CDR1 as MNHNS and CDR2 as SASEGT. CDR3 nucleotides: TGTGCCAGCAGTGAACAGGAGGACTATGGCCACACCTTC. Translated: CASSEQEDYGHTF.

The chain is built from TRBV29-1 and TRBJ1-1; D not certain. This CDR3 region has 14 residues. V lost 6 bases to trimming and J lost 1 base, with 15 bases between them. CDR1 SQVTM and CDR2 ANQGSEA come from the germline V gene. Written as DNA, the CDR3 is TGCAGCGTCCCCCCCGTCAGAAGGAACACTGAAGCTTTCTTT. Protein sequence: CSVPPVRRNTEAFF.

This chain connects TRBV28 to TRBJ2-1; no reliable D call. This CDR3 spans 11 amino acids. V dropped 5 bases and J dropped 4 bases, with 3 bases sitting between them. Germline V gives CDR1 MDHEN, CDR2 SYDVKM. CDR3 DNA: TGTGCCAGCAGTGCGTACAATGAGCAGTTCTTC. Protein sequence: CASSAYNEQFF.

CDR3 in amino acids: CASSQARLAGDYEQYF. As DNA, the CDR3 is TGCGCCAGCAGCCAAGCACGACTAGCGGGAGACTACGAGCAGTACTTC. The genes are TRBV4-1 and TRBJ2-7, with 12 bases fitting TRBD2. Germline lookup yields CDR1 MGHRA and CDR2 YSYEKL. V shed 1 base, J shed 3 bases, and the junction held 4 bases outside the gene matches. The CDR3 spans 16 residues.

The chain joins TRBV6-1 to TRBJ2-3; D is unclear. CDR3 length: 14 amino acids. Germline V gives CDR1 MNHNS, CDR2 SASEGT. The V and J ends lost 5 bases and 2 bases respectively, with 11 bases between them. The CDR3 DNA reads as TGTGCCAGCAGTCTAGAGGTCCCCACAGATACGCAGTATTTT. Translating gives CASSLEVPTDTQYF.

This sequence joins TRBV7-2 and TRBJ1-1, with a possible D match to TRBD1 (6 bases). The CDR3 sequence is 16 residues long. V lost 5 bases and J 4 bases, leaving 20 bases between the germline ends. Germline V gives CDR1 SGHTA, CDR2 FQGNSA. Here the CDR3 reads CASSPGQGRVGTEAFF. The DNA of the CDR3 is TGTGCCAGCAGCCCCGGGCAGGGGAGGGTGGGCACTGAAGCTTTCTTT.

This clone was found once. V usage is TRBV4-1 and J usage is TRBJ1-2; perhaps TRBD1 as D (5 bases). This CDR3 is built from 14 residues. Germline CDR1 is MGHRA and CDR2 is YSYEKL. The germline V and J ends were trimmed by 1 base and 8 bases, with 14 bases remaining between them. As DNA, the CDR3 is TGCGCCAGCAGCCAAGTTACCGGGACTTCAGGCTACACCTTC. As protein: CASSQVTGTSGYTF.